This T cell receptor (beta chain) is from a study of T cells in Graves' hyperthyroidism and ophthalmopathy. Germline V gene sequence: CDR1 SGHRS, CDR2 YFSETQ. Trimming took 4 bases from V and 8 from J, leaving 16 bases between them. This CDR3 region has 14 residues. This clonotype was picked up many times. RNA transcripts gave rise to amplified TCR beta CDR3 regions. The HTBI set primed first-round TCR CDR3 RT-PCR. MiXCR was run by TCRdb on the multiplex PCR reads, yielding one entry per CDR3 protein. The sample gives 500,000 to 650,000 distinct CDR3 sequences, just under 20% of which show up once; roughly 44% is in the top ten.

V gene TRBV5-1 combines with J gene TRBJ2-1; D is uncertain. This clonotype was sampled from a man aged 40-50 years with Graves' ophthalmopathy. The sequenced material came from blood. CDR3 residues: CASSLRSAVDEQFF. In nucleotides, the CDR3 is TGCGCCAGCAGCCTCAGGTCGGCGGTGGATGAGCAGTTCTTC. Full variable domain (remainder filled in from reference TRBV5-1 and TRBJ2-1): KAGVTQTPRYLIKTRGQQVTLSCSPISGHRSVSWYQQTPGQGLQFLFEYFSETQRNKGNFPGRFSGRQFSNSRSEMNVSTLELGDSALYLCASSLRSAVDEQFFGPGTRLTVL.